This T cell receptor beta chain is drawn from a study of beta chain features in type 1 diabetes. The whole isolated RNA underwent reverse transcription, so sequencing captured expressed TCRB transcripts. The repertoire was sequenced with immunoSEQ multiplex PCR; TCRdb's copy has only in-frame clones and lacks some. The sample has hundreds of thousands of clones, approximately 30% seen once. This clone was observed a handful of times. Looked up from germline, CDR1 is MGHDK and CDR2 is SYGVNS. The CDR3 consists of 13 residues. The V gene lost 3 bases and the J gene lost 3 bases, with 8 bases spanning the gap.

The sequenced sample consisted of naive CD4+ T cells from blood. The genes are TRBV25-1 and TRBJ2-5, with a tentative D call TRBD1 (6 bases). The clonotype originates from a man aged 18 to 30 in good health. DNA of the CDR3: TGTGCCAGCAGTGAGGCAGGGGAAGAGACCCAGTACTTC. Translating it yields CASSEAGEETQYF. The full variable domain, with the rest looked up from reference TRBV25-1 and TRBJ2-5, is EADIYQTPRYLVIGTGKKITLECSQTMGHDKMYWYQQDPGMELHLIHYSYGVNSTEKGDLSSESTVSRIRTEHFPLTLESARPSHTSQYLCASSEAGEETQYFGPGTRLLVL.